One TCR beta chain is described in this entry. Its target is unknown. The data are from a study of cytomegalovirus exposure and HLA in healthy donors. Notes on the study in general: Later analysis identified a missense DCLRE1C variant that was linked to TCR beta V- and J-gene trimming.

This CDR3 region has 16 residues. V lost 7 bases to trimming and J lost 5 bases, with 23 bases between them. CDR1 and CDR2 (germline): SGHVS, FQNEAQ. PCR primers comprised 60 Vbeta and 13 Jbeta primers. TCRdb's copy holds only in-frame clones and misses some; the assay was immunoSEQ multiplex PCR. This sample has about 100,000 clones, with roughly three quarters found just once. The V and J genes are TRBV7-8 and TRBJ2-5, with a possible D match to TRBD2 (6 bases). The TCR comes from a woman aged 45-60 years in good health and CMV-seropositive. The specimen was PBMCs. In nucleotides, the CDR3 is TGTGCCAGCACCACTAACCGGGACTGGGCGGGGGAGACCCAGTACTTC. This gives the protein CASTTNRDWAGETQYF.